The entry that follows covers one T cell receptor (beta chain) sequence. Sequenced by immunoSEQ multiplex PCR; TCRdb stores in-frame clones only, minus some. The sample has roughly 150,000 clones; 70% to 90% are singletons. This sample is drawn from a study of cytotoxic CD8 clonotypes in ibrutinib-treated CLL. The CDR3 is made up of 16 amino acids. Trimming removed 0 bases from V and 0 bases from J, with 9 bases in between. Germline V gives CDR1 SGHVS, CDR2 FQNEAQ. The sequence was obtained from a human donor with chronic lymphocytic leukemia. This chain links TRBV7-8 with TRBJ1-5; no reliable D call. Sequenced material: PBMCs, taken at disease progression, from a patient treated with ibrutinib. CDR3: CASSLAQKISNQPQHF. The CDR3 coding sequence is TGTGCCAGCAGCTTAGCCCAAAAGATTAGCAATCAGCCCCAGCATTTT.